The 17 T cell receptor beta chains in this list originate from one sample, sequenced in a study of cytomegalovirus exposure and HLA in healthy donors. Sequenced by immunoSEQ multiplex PCR; TCRdb stores in-frame clones only, minus some. The repertoire holds around 300,000 clones, with approximately 83% as singletons. Sequenced input: PBMCs. The receptors shown here come from a woman aged 18-29 years in good health and CMV-seronegative.

The chain is built from TRBV2 and TRBJ2-1, with D tentatively TRBD1 (5 bases). CDR3 length equals 12 residues. V dropped 8 bases and J dropped 5 bases, with 10 bases sitting between them. The V gene's germline CDR1 is SNHLY and CDR2 FYNNEI. CDR3 coding DNA: TGTGCCAGCCCAAAAGGGGACAATGAGCAGTTCTTC. Translating it yields CASPKGDNEQFF.

The CDR3 protein is CASSSSYLSGNTIYF. The DNA for the CDR3 is TGTGCCAGCAGTTCTAGTTATCTCTCTGGAAACACCATATATTTT. The chain joins TRBV27 to TRBJ1-3; unclear D gene. The CDR3 has 15 residues. Germline CDR1 is MNHEY and CDR2 is SMNVEV (reference sequence). With 4 bases removed from V and 0 bases from J, the gap between germline ends came to 10 bases.

The rearrangement links TRBV11-3 to TRBJ1-2; possibly TRBD1 for D (5 bases). This CDR3 spans 13 amino acids. The germline gives CDR1 SGHNT, CDR2 YENEEA. V shed 1 base and J shed 3 bases, with 6 bases lying between them. DNA of the CDR3: TGTGCCAGCAGCTTAGCACAGGACTATGGCTACACCTTC. Its protein is CASSLAQDYGYTF.

This clone was seen a single time. The gene calls are TRBV2 and TRBJ1-5; D may be TRBD1 (5 bases). The germline V gene has CDR1 SNHLY and CDR2 FYNNEI. Deletions cut 7 bases from V and 6 bases from J, with 19 bases between. This CDR3 comprises 15 residues. The CDR3 DNA reads as TGTGCCAGCACCGGGGAGGACGGGGCGCCTCAGCCCCAGCATTTT. Its translation is CASTGEDGAPQPQHF.

V is TRBV5-1 and J is TRBJ2-7, with 8 bases identical to TRBD1. After removal of 7 bases from V and 2 bases from J, the junction contained 8 bases not matched to a gene. CDR1 is SGHRS and CDR2 is YFSETQ in the germline V gene. The CDR3 sequence is 14 residues long. The CDR3 nucleotides are TGCGCCAGCTCCTATCGGGACAGGCCCTACGAGCAGTACTTC. This gives the protein CASSYRDRPYEQYF.

This clone is a singleton in its sample. The chain couples TRBV28 to TRBJ1-1, with 7 bases identical to TRBD1. Germline assignment: CDR1 MDHEN and CDR2 SYDVKM. Unmatched junction bases numbered 6, after V lost 5 bases and J lost 3 bases. The length of the CDR3 is 14 residues. CDR3 residues: CASSERGQDTEAFF. The CDR3, as DNA: TGTGCCAGCAGTGAGAGGGGGCAGGACACTGAAGCTTTCTTT.

The chain is built from TRBV6-1 and TRBJ1-2; possibly TRBD1 for D (6 bases). The ends were cut back, 0 bases at V and 6 bases at J, with 8 bases in the middle. The CDR3 has 13 amino acids. Germline V gene sequence: CDR1 MNHNS, CDR2 SASEGT. The CDR3: CASSEADRDGYTF. CDR3 coding DNA: TGTGCCAGCAGTGAAGCGGACAGAGATGGCTACACCTTC.

In nucleotides, the CDR3 is TGTGCCAGCTCACCTTTAGGACAGACAAATTCACCCCTCCACTTT. This encodes CASSPLGQTNSPLHF. The rearrangement uses TRBV18 and TRBJ1-6; weak D call: TRBD1 (6 bases). CDR1 KGHSH and CDR2 LQKENI come from the germline V gene. V lost 3 bases, J lost 7 bases, and 13 bases lay in between. This CDR3 is 15 amino acids long.

The chain uses TRBV6-4 and TRBJ1-4, with a possible D match to TRBD1 (5 bases). The CDR3 sequence is 14 residues long. Germline V CDR1 and CDR2: MRHNA, SNTAGT. The germline V and J ends were trimmed by 4 bases and 8 bases, with 14 bases remaining between them. For the CDR3, the DNA is TGTGCCAGCAGTGTCGGCGGGGGAGGCGAAAAACTGTTTTTT. Its protein product is CASSVGGGGEKLFF.

This chain links TRBV5-4 with TRBJ1-5; D may be TRBD1 (5 bases). V was cut by 2 bases and J by 1 base, with 7 bases left in between. This CDR3 has 14 residues. Germline values: CDR1 SGHNT, CDR2 YYREEE (reference sequence). The CDR3: CASSFGGSNQPQHF. CDR3 coding DNA: TGTGCCAGCAGCTTCGGGGGGAGCAATCAGCCCCAGCATTTT. Full variable domain (rest looked up from reference TRBV5-4 and TRBJ1-5): ETGVTQSPTHLIKTRGQQVTLRCSSQSGHNTVSWYQQALGQGPQFIFQYYREEENGRGNFPPRFSGLQFPNYSSELNVNALELDDSALYLCASSFGGSNQPQHFGDGTRLSIL.

The rearrangement links TRBV7-9 to TRBJ1-2; 9 positions match TRBD1. The CDR3 spans 14 residues. The J segment lost 6 bases and the V segment lost 6 bases, leaving 8 bases of the junction unmatched. From germline, CDR1 is SEHNR and CDR2 FQNEAQ (reference sequence). CDR3 sequence reads: CASRGPGQGNGYTF. The CDR3 DNA follows: TGTGCCAGCAGGGGGCCGGGACAGGGAAATGGCTACACCTTC.

The CDR3 protein is CASSLDISVLTF. CDR3 DNA sequence: TGTGCCAGCAGCCTCGACATCTCCGTCCTGACTTTC. The V and J genes are TRBV7-8 and TRBJ2-6, with D unclear. This CDR3 has 12 amino acids. Per germline, CDR1 SGHVS and CDR2 FQNEAQ. Deletions cut 5 bases from V and 12 bases from J, with 11 bases between.

As concerns this clone: At one end the junction does not follow the germline gene, possibly because of a read error. V and J are TRBV19 and TRBJ1-2; D unclear. The germline gives CDR1 LNHDA, CDR2 SQIVND (reference sequence). This CDR3 has 11 amino acids. CDR3 loop: CASIVGLLTFF. CDR3 DNA: TGTGCCAGTATTGTGGGCCTCCTGACGTTCTTC.

J is TRBJ1-2 and V is TRBV7-2; 8 bases line up with TRBD1. Germline V gives CDR1 SGHTA, CDR2 FQGNSA. J was trimmed by 3 bases and V by 4 bases; bases with no gene match: 4. The CDR3 runs 14 residues. The CDR3 sequence is CASSSDRGHYGYTF. The CDR3 nucleotides read TGTGCCAGCAGCTCCGACAGGGGCCACTATGGCTACACCTTC.

V and J are TRBV2 and TRBJ2-6, with 9 bases fitting TRBD2. This CDR3 region has 19 residues. V lost 2 bases, J lost 0 bases, and 8 bases stayed unmatched. Germline loops: CDR1 SNHLY, CDR2 FYNNEI. The CDR3 DNA reads TGTGCCAGCAGTGAATCGAGACTAGCGGAATTCTCTGGGGCCAACGTCCTGACTTTC. Protein: CASSESRLAEFSGANVLTF.

Only one count was recorded for this clone. The chain recombines TRBV10-1 with TRBJ1-4; D is undetermined. This CDR3 region has 13 residues. CDR1 and CDR2 (germline): WNHNN, SYGVQD (reference sequence). V dropped 8 bases and J dropped 6 bases, with 13 bases sitting between them. DNA of the CDR3: TGCGCCAGCGGCGAGGGCGGTTATGAAAAACTGTTTTTT. Amino acids: CASGEGGYEKLFF.

The genes are TRBV9 and TRBJ2-7; D is perhaps TRBD2 (6 bases). The V end was cut by 4 bases, the J end by 3 bases, with 17 bases between. Germline V gene data show CDR1 as SGDLS and CDR2 as YYNGEE. The CDR3 extends over 15 amino acids. CDR3 nucleotide sequence: TGTGCCAGCAGCCCCTCTGGAGGGAAAAGCTACGAGCAGTACTTC. Translated, it gives CASSPSGGKSYEQYF.